A selection of T cell receptor beta chains follows, all from one sample in a study of vaccination effects on CD4 cells after COVID-19. The table came from immunoSEQ multiplex PCR; TCRdb's copy has only in-frame clones and leaves some out. The data show 25,000 to 30,000 clones, roughly 76% seen once. Their cognate antigens are unknown. The specimen comprised CD4+ T cells from PBMCs cultured with SARS-CoV-2 spike peptides, sampled after COVID-19 vaccination. These receptor sequences come from a human donor who received a COVID-19 vaccine. Some clones in this sample may be carry-over from other donors' samples. The CDR3 runs from the conserved cysteine through the conserved F or W. A D gene is named only where the DNA matches it firmly. The size field is filled for only some rows; it gives once, few, many or a size class.

j_call clone_size d_call v_call cdr3_nt cdr3_aa
TRBJ2-6 . . TRBV13 TGTGCCAGCAGCATGCCCGGGGGCTCTGGGGCCAACGTCCTGACTTTC CASSMPGGSGANVLTF
TRBJ1-2 . . TRBV19 TGTGCCAGTAGTATCGGCCGTGCTAACTATGGCTACACCTTC CASSIGRANYGYTF
TRBJ2-2 . . TRBV18 TGTGCCAGCTCACCAAGATCAGGGTCCGCCGGGGAGCTGTTTTTT CASSPRSGSAGELFF
TRBJ2-1 . TRBD1 TRBV9 TGTGCCAGCAGCGTAGGGGGACAGGGGGTAAATGAGCAGTTCTTC CASSVGGQGVNEQFF
TRBJ1-2 . TRBD1 TRBV5-1 TGCGCCAGCAGCTTGAGACAGGGACCAGGTTTTGGCTACACCTTC CASSLRQGPGFGYTF
TRBJ2-3 . . TRBV11-3 TGTGCCAGCAGCTTTCGACTAGTCACAGATACGCAGTATTTT CASSFRLVTDTQYF
TRBJ2-5 . TRBD2 TRBV30 TGTGCCTGGGGGACTAGCGGGGGGGCTTATGAGACCCAGTACTTC CAWGTSGGAYETQYF
TRBJ1-5 . . TRBV7-3 TGTGCCAGCAGCTTATCAGGAGAGCTGAGCAATCAGCCCCAGCATTTT CASSLSGELSNQPQHF
TRBJ1-5 once TRBD1 TRBV19 TGTGCCAGTAGTACACCAGGGACAGCCAATCAGCCCCAGCATTTT CASSTPGTANQPQHF
TRBJ1-2 . . TRBV19 TGTGCCAGTAGTATGAGCCCCCAAGACGGAAACTATGGCTACACCTTC CASSMSPQDGNYGYTF
TRBJ2-5 . TRBD2 TRBV4-1 TGCGCCAGCAGCCAAGCGGGGCCTAGCGGGGGCATTGAGACCCAGTACTTC CASSQAGPSGGIETQYF
TRBJ2-1 . . TRBV2 TGTGCCAGCAGTGGGGAGGGGGTGGAGCAGTTCTTC CASSGEGVEQFF
TRBJ1-2 once . TRBV19 TGTGCCAGTAGTATAAAAGTTGGGACATACTATGGCTACACCTTC CASSIKVGTYYGYTF
TRBJ1-4 . . TRBV18 TGTGCCAGCTCACCGGGACCCTCAACTAATGAAAAACTGTTTTTT CASSPGPSTNEKLFF
TRBJ1-1 . TRBD1 TRBV5-1 TGCGCCAGCAGCTCATTCAAAACTCCGGGACAGCTGGGGGTCACTGAAGCTTTCTTT CASSSFKTPGQLGVTEAFF
TRBJ1-3 . . TRBV4-2 TGTGCCAGCAGCCAAGGACAGACTGGAAACACCATATATTTT CASSQGQTGNTIYF
TRBJ2-1 . . TRBV28 TGTGCCGTCACGGGGCTCCTTAGGGATGAGCAGTTCTTC CAVTGLLRDEQFF
TRBJ2-3 . . TRBV6-4 TGTGCCAGCAGTGACACGGGGGAGACAGATACGCAGTATTTT CASSDTGETDTQYF
TRBJ2-3 . TRBD1 TRBV24-1 TGTGCCACCGGAGGACAGGGGCTGACAGATACGCAGTATTTT CATGGQGLTDTQYF
TRBJ2-1 . TRBD1 TRBV5-6 TGTGCCAGCAGCTATACGACAGGGGGCTACTACAATGAGCAGTTCTTC CASSYTTGGYYNEQFF
TRBJ2-1 . TRBD1 TRBV6-5 TGTGCCAGCAGTCTCGACAGGGGTACCTACAATGAGCAGTTCTTC CASSLDRGTYNEQFF
TRBJ2-5 . . TRBV6-5 TGTGCCAGCAGTTACGGGGAGACCCAGTACTTC CASSYGETQYF
TRBJ1-1 few . TRBV5-8 TGTGCCAGCAGCTTGCGTGGGGGCGGGCGAAACACTGAAGCTTTCTTT CASSLRGGGRNTEAFF
TRBJ2-1 . TRBD2 TRBV7-2 TGTGCCAGCAGCCCGAAGCGGGGGGCTGGCAATGAGCAGTTCTTC CASSPKRGAGNEQFF
TRBJ2-2 . . TRBV29-1 TGCAGCGTTGATGGGGGCGTGAACCCGACCGGGGAGCTGTTTTTT CSVDGGVNPTGELFF
TRBJ2-5 . . TRBV5-6 TGTGCCAGCAGTTTGGGGGGGGCCCAAGAGACCCAGTACTTC CASSLGGAQETQYF
TRBJ1-6 . . TRBV7-2 TGTGCCAGCAGCCTTGGGTTTTGGCAGGGGCCTTCACCCCTCCACTTT CASSLGFWQGPSPLHF
TRBJ2-6 once TRBD1 TRBV30 TGTGCCTGTTCCCAGGGGGCTCCCACCTCTGGGGCCAACGTCCTGACTTTC CACSQGAPTSGANVLTF
TRBJ1-6 . . TRBV18 TGTGCCAGCTCACCTGACGCAAATTCACCCCTCCACTTT CASSPDANSPLHF
TRBJ1-1 once TRBD1 TRBV3-1/TRBV3-2 TGTGCCAGCAGCCCTAGGACAGGGGGACACACTGAAGCTTTCTTT CASSPRTGGHTEAFF
TRBJ2-2 . . TRBV7-9 TGTGCCAGCAGGCGGGACACGAACACCGGGGAGCTGTTTTTT CASRRDTNTGELFF
TRBJ1-1 . . TRBV7-8 TGTGCCAGCAGAAAAACCCGGGACACCCTGAACACTGAAGCTTTCTTT CASRKTRDTLNTEAFF
TRBJ2-2 . . TRBV28 TGTGCCAGCAGTTTACGTACAGCGAACACCGGGGAGCTGTTTTTT CASSLRTANTGELFF
TRBJ1-2 . . TRBV30 TGTGCCTGGAGTTCCCAGGGGTATGGCTACACCTTC CAWSSQGYGYTF
TRBJ1-2 . TRBD1 TRBV3-1/TRBV3-2 TGTGCCAGCAGGTCCCGGGAGGGACAGGGGGCGCGAGGCTACACCTTC CASRSREGQGARGYTF
TRBJ2-5 . TRBD1 TRBV11-2 TGTGCCAGCAGGCCGAAGACAGGGCTGGGAGAGACCCAGTACTTC CASRPKTGLGETQYF
TRBJ1-4 . . TRBV7-7 TGTGCCAGCAGCTTCGCAGGGGACGAAAAACTGTTTTTT CASSFAGDEKLFF
TRBJ2-1 . . TRBV5-1 TGCGCCAGCAGCTTAACAGCTTTCAATGAGCAGTTCTTC CASSLTAFNEQFF
TRBJ2-3 . . TRBV24-1 TGTGCCACCAGTGATCCGCAGGGGTTTGTAGCAGATACGCAGTATTTT CATSDPQGFVADTQYF
TRBJ2-1 . TRBD2 TRBV2 TGTGCCAGCAGGGCCTTCGGGGGGGCACAGAGCAATGAGCAGTTCTTC CASRAFGGAQSNEQFF
TRBJ2-3 . . TRBV7-9 TGTGCCAGCAGCTTAGCGGGAAGGGGGACAGATACGCAGTATTTT CASSLAGRGTDTQYF